A selection of T cell receptor beta chains follows, all from one sample in a study of graft-versus-host responses after intestinal transplantation. Their recognized antigens are unknown. The method was immunoSEQ multiplex PCR; TCRdb's version includes in-frame clones alone and lacks a portion of them. The sample consists of some 96,000 clones, about 90% of them appearing once. The sample consisted of unstimulated CD4+ T cells sorted from spleen or lymph node cells, taken before transplant. The receptors were gathered from a human donor who was the organ donor for an intestinal transplant. CDR3s leave out the opening cysteine and the closing phenylalanine or tryptophan. The D gene is left open where the match is weak.

v_gene,d_gene,CDR3aa
TRBV2,NA,ASRPLGGELF
TRBV30,TRBD1,AWRDRGSSPLH
TRBV27,NA,ASSPRRTGGEQY
TRBV28,NA,ASSYGYSYGYT
TRBV29-1,TRBD2,SVEEQAGLLVRTQY
TRBV7-3,TRBD1,ASSSGGQGWDEQF
TRBV7-2,NA,ASSLVAVGGTDTQY
TRBV28,TRBD1,ASSFGTGLTEAF
TRBV11-2,NA,ASSPPSLSYNSPLH
TRBV5-1,NA,ASSRGTWPDTQY
TRBV10-3,NA,ATRGQENNEQF
TRBV6-5,NA,ASSYGIRGNTEAF
TRBV19,NA,ASSTARGKTDTQY
TRBV5-1,NA,ASSLSNGDGYT
TRBV30,NA,AWSGKGGSNQPQH
TRBV7-9,NA,ATSDRGPGEKLF
TRBV28,NA,ASSLRYNSPLH
TRBV6-1,NA,ASSEIQSNTEAF
TRBV30,NA,AWSVQVSYGYT
TRBV4-2,NA,ASRGGTYSPLH
TRBV4-2,NA,ASSQDPQGWYEQY
TRBV5-5,NA,ASSLMTGRAYEQY
TRBV6-5,NA,ASKTSGANVLT
TRBV10-1,TRBD2,ASSESLAGGQETQY
TRBV4-1,TRBD1,ASSQESTGAGYQPQH
TRBV23-1,NA,ASSQSRGGRDGYT
TRBV6-5,NA,ASSRGTEAF
TRBV6-5,NA,ASSALRNYGYT
TRBV19,NA,ASSRWGEGYGYT
TRBV7-9,NA,ASSLILQAF
TRBV6-4,TRBD1,ASRIDGTGGNYGYT
TRBV5-6,NA,ASSYRDISYEQY
TRBV10-3,TRBD2,AIAGGLPDTQY
TRBV4-1,NA,ASSQDPTAAGNTIY
TRBV11-3,NA,ASSPPSTSNTGELF
TRBV6-5,TRBD1,ASSPGQGITEAF
TRBV28,NA,ASHWDLSQPQH
TRBV5-8,NA,ASSLTRTGSGNQPQH
TRBV6-5,TRBD2,ASSYSTSGGYEQY
TRBV2,TRBD2,ATHQGSGGLLF
TRBV11-2,NA,ASSLDGHSYEQY